Below are 23 T cell receptor beta chains sequenced from a single sample in a study of cytomegalovirus exposure and HLA in healthy donors. PCR involved 60 Vbeta and 13 Jbeta primers. Profiling relied on immunoSEQ multiplex PCR, and the TCRdb table lists in-frame clones only, not all of them. The sample lists fewer than 200,000 clones, 75% to 85% occurring once. The sequencing sample was made of PBMCs. The receptors originated from a man aged 25-45 years in good health and CMV-seronegative.

This chain joins TRBV7-2 and TRBJ2-7; no reliable D call. Germline V gene data show CDR1 as SGHTA and CDR2 as FQGNSA. The CDR3 is 14 residues long. The V gene lost 2 bases and the J gene lost 6 bases, with 14 bases spanning the gap. The DNA of the CDR3 is TGTGCCAGCAGCTTAAATACAGAACCCGTCGAGCAGTACTTC. It codes for CASSLNTEPVEQYF. The variable domain in full, with the rest retrieved from reference TRBV7-2 and TRBJ2-7, is GAGVSQSPSNKVTEKGKDVELRCDPISGHTALYWYRQSLGQGLEFLIYFQGNSAPDKSGLPSDRFSAERTGGSVSTLTIQRTQQEDSAVYLCASSLNTEPVEQYFGPGTRLTVT.

As to this clone: One end of the junction varies from germline; a read error may be responsible. This chain connects TRBV28 to TRBJ2-3; the match to TRBD2 covers 7 bases. This CDR3 comprises 15 residues. Germline lookup yields CDR1 MDHEN and CDR2 SYDVKM. The CDR3: CANSLRGVGTDTQYF. CDR3 bases: TGTGCCAACAGTTTACGGGGGGTGGGCACAGATACGCAGTATTTT. The complete variable domain, with remaining parts taken from reference TRBV28 and TRBJ2-3, reads DVKVTQSSRYLVKRTGEKVFLECVQDMDHENMFWYRQDPGLGLRLIYFSYDVKMKEKGDIPEGYSVSREKKERFSLILESASTNQTSMYLCANSLRGVGTDTQYFGPGTRLTVL.

The V gene is TRBV11-2, the J gene TRBJ2-7; 10 bases match TRBD2. V dropped 2 bases and J dropped 0; count of bases not matched to a gene: 10. The CDR3 length is 18 residues. The germline CDR1 and CDR2 sequences are SGHAT and FQNNGV. CDR3 in amino acids: CASSLQVGSSGSSYEQYF. CDR3 in DNA: TGTGCCAGCAGCTTACAGGTGGGATCTAGCGGGAGCTCCTACGAGCAGTACTTC.

In nucleotides, the CDR3 is TGTGCCAGCTCCTCCCAGGGTACGAGTCAGCCCCAGCATTTT. Amino acid sequence: CASSSQGTSQPQHF. J is TRBJ1-5 and V is TRBV27; possible D gene TRBD1, 5 bases. The CDR3 has 14 residues. The V end lost 8 bases, the J end lost 6 bases, and 17 bases lay between the germline ends. Germline V gene data show CDR1 as MNHEY and CDR2 as SMNVEV (reference sequence).

Turning to this clone: The junction departs from germline at one end; a sequencing error may be responsible. The rearrangement links TRBV7-9 to TRBJ1-1, with 7 nucleotides matching TRBD1. Germline V lookup: CDR1 SEHNR, CDR2 FQNEAQ (reference sequence). CDR3 length equals 17 residues. The chain's CDR3 is CSSSLLGTGVKGGEAFF. CDR3 DNA sequence: TGTTCCAGCAGCTTATTAGGAACAGGGGTGAAGGGAGGTGAAGCTTTCTTT.

The J gene is TRBJ2-7, the V gene TRBV13; the match to TRBD2 covers 8 bases. Germline V gives CDR1 PRHDT, CDR2 FYEKMQ (reference sequence). V dropped 3 bases and J dropped 7; count of bases not matched to a gene: 14. The CDR3 loop spans 16 amino acids. CDR3: CASSFLLAGRSGEQYF. In DNA form, the CDR3 reads TGTGCCAGCAGCTTCTTGCTAGCGGGTCGATCGGGGGAGCAGTACTTC.

This sequence joins TRBV5-8 and TRBJ2-1; D is perhaps TRBD2 (6 bases). The V and J ends lost 0 bases and 6 bases respectively, with 10 bases between them. Germline V gene sequence: CDR1 SGHTS, CDR2 YDEGEE. The CDR3 is made up of 14 amino acids. The CDR3: CASSLVWGVNEQFF. CDR3 nucleotide sequence: TGTGCCAGCAGCTTGGTATGGGGGGTCAATGAGCAGTTCTTC. Complete variable domain (other parts from reference TRBV5-8 and TRBJ2-1): EAGVTQSPTHLIKTRGQQATLRCSPISGHTSVYWYQQALGLGLQFLLWYDEGEERNRGNFPPRFSGRQFPNYSSELNVNALELEDSALYLCASSLVWGVNEQFFGPGTRLTVL.

The chain couples TRBV5-1 to TRBJ2-7; D is uncertain. The V gene lost 0 bases and the J gene lost 3 bases, with 7 bases spanning the gap. CDR1 is SGHRS, CDR2 YFSETQ, per germline. The CDR3 is 13 amino acids. CDR3 region: CASSLAPDYEQYF. The DNA for the CDR3 is TGCGCCAGCAGCTTGGCCCCAGACTACGAGCAGTACTTC.

The chain employs TRBV5-1 and TRBJ2-2; the D gene is possibly TRBD1 (6 bases). This CDR3 spans 18 amino acids. Trimming left V 2 bases short and J 0 bases short, with 17 bases between. Germline CDR1 is SGHRS and CDR2 is YFSETQ. Written as DNA, the CDR3 is TGCGCCAGCAGCTTCCTCTTGACAGGAATCGCGAACACCGGGGAGCTGTTTTTT. Its translation is CASSFLLTGIANTGELFF.

This rearrangement joins TRBV7-2 to TRBJ1-4; D uncertain. CDR3 length: 14 amino acids. Germline assignment: CDR1 SGHTA and CDR2 FQGNSA. V was clipped by 1 base and J by 6 bases, with 9 bases between them. The CDR3 coding sequence is TGTGCCAGCAGCTTAGGGAGGAAGGATGAAAAACTGTTTTTT. It specifies CASSLGRKDEKLFF. Based on the CDR3 plus reference TRBV7-2 and TRBJ1-4, the full variable domain is GAGVSQSPSNKVTEKGKDVELRCDPISGHTALYWYRQSLGQGLEFLIYFQGNSAPDKSGLPSDRFSAERTGGSVSTLTIQRTQQEDSAVYLCASSLGRKDEKLFFGSGTQLSVL.

The rearrangement uses TRBV28 and TRBJ1-5; TRBD1 is a possible D gene (5 bases). The CDR3 consists of 17 residues. V lost 5 bases and J 0 bases, leaving 17 bases between the germline ends. Germline-derived CDR1 and CDR2 are MDHEN and SYDVKM. In DNA form, the CDR3 reads TGTGCCAGCAGTCCTATGACAGTAGAAGATAGCAATCAGCCCCAGCATTTT. Translating gives CASSPMTVEDSNQPQHF.

The chain couples TRBV10-2 to TRBJ1-4; 7 positions match TRBD1. V dropped 4 bases and J dropped 8; count of bases not matched to a gene: 4. Germline-derived CDR1 and CDR2 are WSHSY and SAAADI. There are 13 residues in the CDR3. The CDR3 DNA follows: TGCGCCAGCAGTGGGGGGACAGACGAAAAACTGTTTTTT. Amino acid sequence: CASSGGTDEKLFF.

This chain links TRBV7-8 with TRBJ2-7; the match to TRBD2 covers 11 bases. This CDR3 region has 15 residues. Trimming cost V 1 base and J 3 bases; bases outside gene matches: 2. Germline assignment: CDR1 SGHVS and CDR2 FQNEAQ. The CDR3 reads CASSLEGTSGYEQYF. The CDR3 bases are TGTGCCAGCAGCTTAGAGGGGACTAGCGGCTACGAGCAGTACTTC.

The count of this clone is one. The chain employs TRBV6-5 and TRBJ2-2; perhaps TRBD1 as D (5 bases). The V end was cut by 7 bases, the J end by 5 bases, with 8 bases between. The CDR3 covers 12 residues. Germline V CDR1 and CDR2: MNHEY, SVGAGI. This chain's CDR3 is CASNRPTGELFF. The CDR3 nucleotides read TGTGCCAGCAACAGGCCGACCGGGGAGCTGTTTTTT.

The CDR3 protein is CSASLVGTQYF. DNA for the CDR3: TGCAGTGCTAGCCTAGTGGGGACCCAGTACTTC. V usage is TRBV20-1 and J usage is TRBJ2-5; D gene unclear. This CDR3 region has 11 residues. V lost 3 bases and J lost 7, with 9 bases in between. Looked up from germline, CDR1 is DFQATT and CDR2 is SNEGSKA (reference sequence).

This rearrangement joins TRBV9 to TRBJ2-5; the D is unclear. The CDR3 loop spans 11 amino acids. The V gene lost 3 bases and the J gene lost 7 bases, with 7 bases spanning the gap. Germline-derived CDR1 and CDR2 are SGDLS and YYNGEE. The CDR3 nucleotides are TGTGCCAGCAGCGGCGGCGTGACCCAGTACTTC. Translation gives CASSGGVTQYF.

The V and J genes are TRBV7-9 and TRBJ1-1; D perhaps matches TRBD1 (6 bases). Trimming cost V 2 bases and J 1 base, with 8 bases left between them. The germline gives CDR1 SEHNR, CDR2 FQNEAQ (reference sequence). This CDR3 region has 14 residues. The CDR3 nucleotides read TGTGCCAGCAGCTTACAGGGGCCGAACACTGAAGCTTTCTTT. This gives the protein CASSLQGPNTEAFF.

The chain carries TRBV25-1 and TRBJ2-5; D gene ambiguous. The J call may not be correct, given that the DNA end is closer to TRBJ2-7. This CDR3 has 13 residues. Germline-derived CDR1 and CDR2 are MGHDK and SYGVNS. Here the CDR3 DNA reads TGTGCCAGCAGGGGTGAGGTAGCCTACGAGCAGTACTTC. Translation: CASRGEVAYEQYF.

V usage is TRBV4-1 and J usage is TRBJ2-1; D perhaps matches TRBD2 (6 bases). V was cut by 4 bases and J by 2 bases, with 15 bases left in between. Germline V gene lookup returns CDR1 MGHRA and CDR2 YSYEKL. This CDR3 spans 16 amino acids. CDR3 protein: CASSLFGGVAYNEQFF. CDR3 nucleotides: TGCGCCAGCAGCCTTTTCGGGGGAGTCGCCTACAATGAGCAGTTCTTC.

The genes are TRBV18 and TRBJ2-7, with 8 bases lining up with TRBD1. The V and J ends lost 6 bases and 3 bases, in that order; junction bases with no gene match: 7. The V gene's germline CDR1 is KGHSH and CDR2 LQKENI. CDR3 length: 14 amino acids. CDR3 in DNA: TGTGCCAGCTCCCCCAGGGGGCGGATCTACGAGCAGTACTTC. Translation: CASSPRGRIYEQYF.

J is TRBJ2-7 and V is TRBV10-3; 7 positions match TRBD2. Germline V CDR1 and CDR2: ENHRY, SYGVKD. This CDR3 has 13 amino acids. V shed 11 bases, J shed 0 bases, and the junction held 7 bases outside the gene matches. CDR3 sequence reads: CASREGSSYEQYF. As DNA, the CDR3 is TGTGCCTCTAGGGAGGGATCCTCCTACGAGCAGTACTTC.

The V and J genes are TRBV5-1 and TRBJ1-2; D remains ambiguous. Trimming shortened V by 2 bases and J by 6 bases, and 11 bases separated the two germline ends. CDR1 and CDR2 from the germline V gene are SGHRS and YFSETQ. This CDR3 is built from 13 residues. As DNA, the CDR3 is TGCGCCAGCAGCTTAGGAGGCGCGGATGGCTACACCTTC. As protein: CASSLGGADGYTF. Drawing the rest from reference TRBV5-1 and TRBJ1-2, the complete variable domain is KAGVTQTPRYLIKTRGQQVTLSCSPISGHRSVSWYQQTPGQGLQFLFEYFSETQRNKGNFPGRFSGRQFSNSRSEMNVSTLELGDSALYLCASSLGGADGYTFGSGTRLTVV.

This clone was counted a single time. The gene calls are TRBV11-3 and TRBJ2-2; D possibly corresponds to TRBD1 (5 bases). With 5 bases removed from V and 7 bases from J, the gap between germline ends came to 14 bases. The CDR3 is 14 residues long. CDR1 and CDR2 from the germline V gene are SGHNT and YENEEA. CDR3 DNA: TGTGCCAGCAGCCCAGGGCACCTCATCGGGGAGCTGTTTTTT. Protein product: CASSPGHLIGELFF. Complete variable domain (other parts from reference TRBV11-3 and TRBJ2-2): EAGVVQSPRYKIIEKKQPVAFWCNPISGHNTLYWYLQNLGQGPELLIRYENEEAVDDSQLPKDRFSAERLKGVDSTLKIQPAELGDSAVYLCASSPGHLIGELFFGEGSRLTVL.